This TCR beta chain was profiled in a study of metastatic and nonmetastatic thyroid tumors. On the study more broadly: Blood and tumor or nodule tissue repertoires from malignant and benign thyroid patients were compared. Study-level results: In blood and tumor, TCR beta diversity was reportedly significantly higher in malignant thyroid tumors than in benign nodules.

Each patient came to thyroid surgery without any prior treatment (of any kind). As handled by the study authors: Between-group CDR3 differences, defined by clinicopathological status, yielded a distant-metastasis classifier for papillary thyroid cancer. TCRdb re-processed the PCR reads through MiXCR. Clone size and V and J calls follow TCRdb, not the original study. The profile shows about 15,000 clones, around 28% of them singletons. This clone was seen repeatedly, ten times or more. Its antigen is undetermined. Germline lookup yields CDR1 MDHEN and CDR2 SYDVKM. The germline V and J ends were trimmed by 6 bases and 3 bases, with 14 bases remaining between them. This CDR3 comprises 15 residues.

This TCR was recovered from a male donor with papillary thyroid cancer or a benign thyroid nodule (not recorded which). Some clones in this sample may be carry-over from other donors' samples. The rearrangement uses TRBV28 and TRBJ1-4; the D gene is possibly TRBD1 (5 bases). Sequencing input: tumor tissue. The CDR3 nucleotides are TGTGCCAGCAGCCCCAGGGAAGTGTCTAATGAAAAACTGTTTTTT. This encodes CASSPREVSNEKLFF.